Below, 21 T cell receptor beta chains from the same sample are listed, as sequenced in a study of blood T cells in healthy people across ages. Together with a sample-barcoded 5' primer, a J-beta primer mix was included in a second PCR lasting about 6 to 12 cycles. Via MiXCR, TCRdb re-called the 5' RACE reads, giving one row per CDR3 protein. The data contain about 2 million distinct CDR3 sequences, about 50% of them seen just once; the ten biggest clones take up approximately 2.1%. The material sequenced was blood. Receptor source: a woman between 40 and 55 years old in good health.

The rearrangement uses TRBV19 and TRBJ1-5; a possible D gene is TRBD1 (5 bases). The CDR3 sequence is 17 residues long. CDR1 is LNHDA and CDR2 is SQIVND in the germline V gene (reference sequence). V gave up 4 bases and J gave up 0 bases, with 16 bases separating them. The CDR3 sequence is CASSRLGGTYSNQPQHF. DNA for the CDR3: TGTGCCAGTAGTAGGCTCGGGGGAACATATAGCAATCAGCCCCAGCATTTT. Using reference TRBV19 and TRBJ1-5 for the parts outside the CDR3, the full variable domain is DGGITQSPKYLFRKEGQNVTLSCEQNLNHDAMYWYRQDPGQGLRLIYYSQIVNDFQKGDIAEGYSVSREKKESFPLTVTSAQKNPTAFYLCASSRLGGTYSNQPQHFGDGTRLSIL.

The chain recombines TRBV4-2 with TRBJ1-2; D remains ambiguous. The germline V gene has CDR1 LGHNA and CDR2 YNFKEQ. The CDR3 is 14 residues long. V lost 0 bases and J 7 bases, leaving 12 bases between the germline ends. The CDR3 here is CASSQDSSTGGYTF. CDR3 sequence (DNA): TGTGCCAGCAGCCAAGATTCATCCACTGGTGGCTACACCTTC.

Only a few counts were recorded for this clonotype. The CDR3 DNA sequence: TGTGCCAGCAGCCGACAGGGGATCAATTCACCCCTCCACTTT. Translating gives CASSRQGINSPLHF. The V call is TRBV27, the J call TRBJ1-6, with TRBD1 matching 8 bases. CDR1 and CDR2 from the germline V gene are MNHEY and SMNVEV (reference sequence). The CDR3 extends over 14 amino acids. The junction had 5 bases not matched to a gene; V was cut back by 6 bases and J by 7 bases.

The DNA of the CDR3 is TGCGCCAGCAGGGGACAGTCGACCTACAATGAGCAGTTCTTC. It specifies CASRGQSTYNEQFF. The V gene is TRBV5-1, the J gene TRBJ2-1; 7 bases map to TRBD1. The CDR3 sequence is 14 residues long. Per germline, CDR1 SGHRS and CDR2 YFSETQ. After removal of 5 bases from V and 2 bases from J, the junction contained 4 bases not matched to a gene.

The chain employs TRBV3-1 and TRBJ2-4; D call uncertain. CDR3 size: 15 residues. Trimming stripped 0 bases from V and 2 bases from J, with 8 bases between. Germline V gives CDR1 LGHDT, CDR2 YNNKEL (reference sequence). Here the CDR3 DNA reads TGTGCCAGCAGCCAAGAACCTGCCTCCAAAAACATTCAGTACTTC. Translation gives CASSQEPASKNIQYF.

This chain uses TRBV20-1 with TRBJ2-1; D gene uncertain. V dropped 0 bases and J dropped 7 bases, with 13 bases sitting between them. Germline CDR1 and CDR2: DFQATT and SNEGSKA (reference sequence). The CDR3 sequence is 14 residues long. The CDR3 region has the DNA TGCAGTGCTAGAGAAGCAGGAGTAAGGAATGAGCAGTTCTTC. This codes for CSAREAGVRNEQFF.

This chain's CDR3 is CASSDRDRLQFF. In nucleotides, the CDR3 is TGTGCCAGCAGCGATCGGGACAGGCTGCAGTTCTTC. This chain links TRBV7-3 with TRBJ2-1; TRBD1 matches 8 bases. The CDR3 loop spans 12 amino acids. The germline V gene encodes CDR1 SGHTA and CDR2 FQGTGA. V lost 5 bases, J lost 12 bases, and 6 bases stayed unmatched.

This clonotype was seen a few times. The junction differs from germline at one of its ends, possibly a read error. V and J are TRBV20-1 and TRBJ1-4; D is unclear. Looked up from germline, CDR1 is DFQATT and CDR2 is SNEGSKA (reference sequence). This CDR3 region has 12 residues. CDR3 region: CSARMGNAKLFF. The DNA of the CDR3 is TGCAGTGCTAGGATGGGGAATGCAAAACTGTTTTTT.

J is TRBJ2-3 and V is TRBV9; 9 bases match TRBD2. The CDR3 length is 16 residues. V shed 4 bases and J 6 bases; nucleotides not matched to a gene: 12. Germline CDR1 is SGDLS and CDR2 is YYNGEE. As DNA, the CDR3 is TGTGCCAGCAGCCCCAAAGCGGGGGGACCGCCGGATACGCAGTATTTT. Its protein product is CASSPKAGGPPDTQYF.

The chain recombines TRBV24-1 with TRBJ2-1, with D possibly matching TRBD2 (6 bases). The V gene lost 6 bases and the J gene lost 4 bases, with 15 bases spanning the gap. This CDR3 contains 15 residues. The germline gives CDR1 KGHDR, CDR2 SFDVKD. CDR3 amino acids: CATSSGTSVYNEQFF. Written as DNA, the CDR3 is TGTGCCACCAGTTCTGGGACTTCTGTGTACAATGAGCAGTTCTTC.

The CDR3 bases are TGTGCCAGCAGCTTATACGGGGGAGGTAGCTGGGAGCTGTTTTTT. Its protein is CASSLYGGGSWELFF. This sequence joins TRBV11-2 and TRBJ2-2; D perhaps matches TRBD2 (6 bases). Germline CDR1 SGHAT, CDR2 FQNNGV. The V end was cut by 2 bases, the J end by 9 bases, with 16 bases between. This CDR3 comprises 15 residues.

The rearrangement links TRBV28 to TRBJ2-3; TRBD1 aligns across 9 bases. The CDR3 spans 16 residues. V shed 7 bases, J shed 3 bases, and the junction held 11 bases outside the gene matches. Germline lookup yields CDR1 MDHEN and CDR2 SYDVKM. CDR3 amino acids: CASNQITGGGTDTQYF. The DNA of the CDR3 is TGTGCCAGCAATCAAATAACAGGGGGCGGGACAGATACGCAGTATTTT.

The chain is built from TRBV12-3 or TRBV12-4 and TRBJ1-2; 10 bases are shared with TRBD1. The length of the CDR3 is 13 residues. The junction had 5 bases not matched to a gene; V was cut back by 6 bases and J by 7 bases. The CDR3 DNA reads TGTGCCAGCAGGAGACAGGGGGCTGCTGGCTACACCTTC. It yields the protein CASRRQGAAGYTF.

This sequence joins TRBV20-1 and TRBJ2-5, with D perhaps TRBD2 (6 bases). CDR3 length: 14 amino acids. Looked up from germline, CDR1 is DFQATT and CDR2 is SNEGSKA (reference sequence). V was shortened by 6 bases and J by 11 bases, with 25 bases between the two germline ends. In DNA form, the CDR3 reads TGCAGTGCCCCCGCCGGACACAATACGGGGGAGCAGTACTTC. Encoded protein: CSAPAGHNTGEQYF.

V is TRBV19 and J is TRBJ1-6, with 7 bases matching TRBD1. Germline V CDR1 and CDR2: LNHDA, SQIVND (reference sequence). The junction had 10 bases not matched to a gene; V was cut back by 6 bases and J by 5 bases. There are 16 residues in the CDR3. Here the CDR3 DNA reads TGTGCCAGTAGGCTCGACAGGGACATCAATAATTCACCCCTCCACTTT. Residues: CASRLDRDINNSPLHF.

The chain couples TRBV6-2 or TRBV6-3 to TRBJ2-4, with TRBD1 identical over 7 bases. The closer fit of TRBJ2-7 to the DNA end suggests the J call may be wrong. The CDR3 has 17 amino acids. CDR1 is MNHEY, CDR2 SVGEGT, per germline. The CDR3 nucleotides are TGTGCCAGCAGTTACCGACAGGGCAGACGACGAGTGGACGAGCAGTACTTC. Translated: CASSYRQGRRRVDEQYF.

V is TRBV7-9 and J is TRBJ2-1, with 7 positions matching TRBD1. This CDR3 contains 15 residues. Trimming at V came to 4 bases and at J to 2 bases, leaving 5 bases not matched to a gene. Germline CDR1 is SEHNR and CDR2 is FQNEAQ (reference sequence). The CDR3 protein is CASSSDRVTYNEQFF. Written as DNA, the CDR3 is TGTGCCAGCAGCTCTGACAGGGTCACCTACAATGAGCAGTTCTTC. Using reference TRBV7-9 and TRBJ2-1 for the parts outside the CDR3, the full variable domain is DTGVSQNPRHKITKRGQNVTFRCDPISEHNRLYWYRQTLGQGPEFLTYFQNEAQLEKSRLLSDRFSAERPKGSFSTLEIQRTEQGDSAMYLCASSSDRVTYNEQFFGPGTRLTVL.

The chain has TRBV3-1 and TRBJ2-3; 9 nucleotides match TRBD2. This CDR3 has 17 amino acids. Losses at the gene ends were 2 bases for V and 0 bases for J; bases not matched to a gene: 6. Germline lookup yields CDR1 LGHDT and CDR2 YNNKEL (reference sequence). The CDR3 protein is CASSQSRLAASTDTQYF. The CDR3 DNA reads TGTGCCAGCAGCCAAAGCCGACTAGCGGCGAGCACAGATACGCAGTATTTT.

The chain joins TRBV11-2 to TRBJ2-3; 9 nucleotides align to TRBD2. V lost 7 bases, J lost 7 bases, and 15 bases stayed unmatched. The germline gives CDR1 SGHAT, CDR2 FQNNGV. The length of the CDR3 is 16 residues. CDR3 residues: CASKILGGTSSYTQYF. CDR3 coding DNA: TGTGCCAGCAAGATCCTAGGAGGGACTAGCTCATATACGCAGTATTTT.

The chain combines TRBV28 with TRBJ2-5; D possibly corresponds to TRBD1 (6 bases). V gave up 6 bases and J gave up 13 bases, with 21 bases separating them. CDR1 is MDHEN and CDR2 is SYDVKM in the germline V gene. The CDR3 spans 13 residues. The CDR3 nucleotides read TGTGCCAGCAGCCTCAGTGAGGGGGTGAAGCTGTACTTC. Translating it yields CASSLSEGVKLYF.

The rearrangement links TRBV2 to TRBJ1-5; TRBD1 is a possible D gene (5 bases). V lost 5 bases, J lost 5 bases, and 19 bases lay in between. This CDR3 spans 16 amino acids. The germline V gene encodes CDR1 SNHLY and CDR2 FYNNEI. In DNA, the CDR3 is TGTGCCAGCAGTCCGGTGGGGACGCGGGGGGATCAGCCCCAGCATTTT. It specifies CASSPVGTRGDQPQHF.